This TCR beta chain appears in the sequencing data of a study of blood T cell repertoires in COVID-19. Study-wide background: The United States, Italy and Spain were the sources of the acute and convalescent COVID-19 samples. Sources were T cells, B-cell-depleted T cells, or PBMCs; the material itself was cDNA or gDNA.

Germline V gene lookup returns CDR1 SGHTA and CDR2 FQGTGA. The CDR3 contains 15 residues. V dropped 2 bases and J dropped 2 bases, with 7 bases sitting between them. Study processing details: Researchers report that nucleated cell counts were estimated from reference gene primer amplification. Assay used: immunoSEQ multiplex PCR; TCRdb lists only in-frame clones, some missing. From that table come the V and J calls and clone size; the DNA was used to work out D and trimming. The table has about 230,000 clones, 65% to 90% seen once; the top ten hold approximately 1.3%. The V call is TRBV7-3, the J call TRBJ2-6, with unresolved D. Sequencing was carried out using peripheral blood. The clonotype was recovered from a woman aged 40 to 50 who had recovered from COVID-19. The CDR3 region is CASSLDSAGANVLTF. Here the CDR3 DNA reads TGTGCCAGCAGCTTAGACTCCGCTGGGGCCAACGTCCTGACTTTC.